The 17 T cell receptor beta chains listed next were all sequenced from one sample in a study of T cell responses to AZD1222 COVID-19 vaccine. TCRdb's copy holds only in-frame clones and misses some; the assay was immunoSEQ multiplex PCR. The sample shows over 70,000 clones, approximately 85% of them seen only once. The sequenced sample was peripheral blood, obtained on day 0 of AZD1222 vaccination. All receptors come from an adult in good health.

The chain couples TRBV2 to TRBJ2-2; TRBD2 is a possible D gene (5 bases). Between the trimmed V and J ends, which lost 8 bases and 2 bases, there was a span of 12 bases. Germline loops: CDR1 SNHLY, CDR2 FYNNEI. The CDR3 sequence is 14 residues long. The DNA of the CDR3 is TGTGCCAGCTACCGTGGAGGAAACACCGGGGAGCTGTTTTTT. Protein sequence: CASYRGGNTGELFF.

This clone was observed a handful of times. The chain has TRBV9 and TRBJ1-3; 9 nucleotides match TRBD1. Trimming cost V 0 bases and J 4 bases; bases outside gene matches: 8. The CDR3 runs 17 residues. CDR1 SGDLS and CDR2 YYNGEE come from the germline V gene. CDR3 DNA sequence: TGTGCCAGCAGCGTAGAGGACAGGGGCATTGCCGGAAACACCATATATTTT. Its protein product is CASSVEDRGIAGNTIYF.

This clone was counted a few times. The chain employs TRBV9 and TRBJ1-2, with D tentatively TRBD1 (5 bases). This CDR3 has 13 amino acids. Germline-derived CDR1 and CDR2 are SGDLS and YYNGEE. V dropped 4 bases and J dropped 2 bases, with 9 bases sitting between them. The CDR3 sequence: CASSIRDNYGYTF. As DNA, the CDR3 is TGTGCCAGCAGCATCCGGGACAACTATGGCTACACCTTC.

The chain joins TRBV7-3 to TRBJ2-3; weak D call: TRBD2 (6 bases). V shed 4 bases and J shed 2 bases, with 10 bases lying between them. CDR1 and CDR2 (germline): SGHTA, FQGTGA. The CDR3 is 14 residues long. CDR3 DNA: TGTGCCAGCAGCTCGCGGGGAACCACAGATACGCAGTATTTT. Translated: CASSSRGTTDTQYF.

This chain connects TRBV15 to TRBJ2-3; D is ambiguous. The V gene lost 0 bases and the J gene lost 0 bases, with 7 bases spanning the gap. CDR1 is LNHNV and CDR2 is YYDKDF in the germline V gene (reference sequence). This CDR3 is 15 amino acids long. The CDR3 DNA reads TGTGCCACCAGCAGAGAAGAGTCTAGCACAGATACGCAGTATTTT. The encoded protein is CATSREESSTDTQYF.

This clone has only one observation. The V gene is TRBV5-1, the J gene TRBJ1-1; possibly TRBD1 for D (5 bases). CDR1 and CDR2 (germline): SGHRS, YFSETQ. CDR3 size: 17 residues. Trimming cost V 4 bases and J 0 bases, with 19 bases left between them. CDR3 nucleotide sequence: TGCGCCAGCAGCGGAGGGACCGCCCTGAGCATGAACACTGAAGCTTTCTTT. As protein: CASSGGTALSMNTEAFF.

The V call is TRBV12-3 or TRBV12-4, the J call TRBJ1-2; 8 nucleotides align to TRBD1. This CDR3 is 13 amino acids long. Trimming cost V 6 bases and J 6 bases; bases outside gene matches: 6. The CDR3 nucleotides read TGTGCCAGCAGCCTCGACAGGGGACATGGCTACACCTTC. Protein: CASSLDRGHGYTF.

The chain has TRBV28 and TRBJ2-2; 7 bases are shared with TRBD2. Germline V lookup: CDR1 MDHEN, CDR2 SYDVKM. The trim removed 7 bases at V and 4 bases at J, leaving 9 bases unmatched. The CDR3 has 15 residues. The CDR3 here is CASTRGTKATGELFF. In nucleotides, the CDR3 is TGTGCCAGCACACGAGGGACTAAAGCCACCGGGGAGCTGTTTTTT.

The chain recombines TRBV5-1 with TRBJ2-1; 10 positions match TRBD2. V trimming: 3 bases; J trimming: 4 bases; junction bases outside the gene matches: 4. Per germline, CDR1 SGHRS and CDR2 YFSETQ. The CDR3 sequence is 15 residues long. The CDR3 nucleotides read TGCGCCAGCAGCTCAACGACTAGCGGGTACAATGAGCAGTTCTTC. Encoded protein: CASSSTTSGYNEQFF.

V is TRBV24-1 and J is TRBJ2-1; 7 bases align to TRBD2. CDR1 and CDR2 (germline): KGHDR, SFDVKD. The CDR3 extends over 16 amino acids. Trimming cost V 3 bases and J 4 bases; bases outside gene matches: 8. DNA of the CDR3: TGTGCCACCAGTGATGGCGGGAGCTTGTGGTACAATGAGCAGTTCTTC. Translated, it gives CATSDGGSLWYNEQFF.

The chain carries TRBV10-3 and TRBJ2-1, with a weak D call TRBD2 (6 bases). The CDR3 loop spans 16 amino acids. V lost 0 bases and J 2 bases, leaving 11 bases between the germline ends. Per the germline V gene, CDR1 is ENHRY and CDR2 is SYGVKD. CDR3 nucleotide sequence: TGTGCCATCAGTGAGTCGATTGCGGGAACCTACAATGAGCAGTTCTTC. It translates to CAISESIAGTYNEQFF.

The chain joins TRBV5-6 to TRBJ2-3, with D tentatively TRBD1 (8 bases). There are 16 residues in the CDR3. V shed 4 bases and J shed 2 bases, with 17 bases lying between them. The germline CDR1 and CDR2 sequences are SGHDT and YYEEEE. CDR3 residues: CASSPGGGSYTDTQYF. The CDR3 DNA follows: TGTGCCAGCAGCCCAGGGGGCGGGAGTTACACAGATACGCAGTATTTT.

The count of this clone is one. The chain uses TRBV4-1 and TRBJ1-3; D uncertain. Germline V gives CDR1 MGHRA, CDR2 YSYEKL. This CDR3 has 18 amino acids. V was pared by 4 bases and J by 0 bases, with 19 bases between. DNA for the CDR3: TGCGCCAGCAGCCCCGAGGAAGCAGCCGCACGCTCTGGAAACACCATATATTTT. Translating it yields CASSPEEAAARSGNTIYF.

The rearrangement uses TRBV24-1 and TRBJ2-5; the D gene is possibly TRBD2 (6 bases). The V gene lost 4 bases and the J gene lost 3 bases, with 17 bases spanning the gap. Germline V gene sequence: CDR1 KGHDR, CDR2 SFDVKD. This CDR3 comprises 16 residues. The CDR3 here is CATSDPGVSRKETQYF. CDR3 bases: TGTGCCACCAGTGACCCGGGAGTCAGTCGCAAAGAGACCCAGTACTTC.

V is TRBV25-1 and J is TRBJ2-2; 9 bases agree with TRBD1. The germline CDR1 and CDR2 sequences are MGHDK and SYGVNS. The V and J ends lost 6 bases and 6 bases, in that order; junction bases with no gene match: 8. This CDR3 region has 15 residues. The CDR3 region is CASSAGTGFAGELFF. CDR3 bases: TGTGCCAGCAGCGCCGGGACAGGGTTTGCCGGGGAGCTGTTTTTT.

J is TRBJ1-5 and V is TRBV7-9; D not resolved. This CDR3 contains 14 residues. Trimming took off 3 bases at V and 2 bases at J, with 8 bases between the two ends. Germline V gives CDR1 SEHNR, CDR2 FQNEAQ (reference sequence). The CDR3 DNA reads TGTGCCAGCAGCTTGGATCGAGGCAATCAGCCCCAGCATTTT. Its translation: CASSLDRGNQPQHF.

V usage is TRBV19 and J usage is TRBJ2-1; 7 bases are shared with TRBD2. This CDR3 contains 14 residues. Germline trimming cut 4 bases from V and 4 bases from J; bases unmatched to any gene: 4. CDR1 is LNHDA, CDR2 SQIVND, per germline (reference sequence). This CDR3 is CASSSRGGYNEQFF. The DNA for the CDR3 is TGTGCCAGTAGTAGTAGGGGAGGGTACAATGAGCAGTTCTTC.